The next 14 T cell receptor beta chains were all read from a single sample in a study of OX40 agonist ivuxolimab in advanced cancers. Produced via immunoSEQ multiplex PCR; TCRdb's table is partial and in-frame only. The table shows some 86,000 clones, with 90% occurring only once. Sample: CD4+ or CD8+ T cells sorted from blood, taken in a trial of the OX40 agonist ivuxolimab. Every receptor here comes from an adult with an advanced solid tumor such as melanoma, head and neck, liver or kidney cancer.

This chain connects TRBV2 to TRBJ2-5, with TRBD1 as a possible D gene (6 bases). The CDR3 consists of 15 residues. Germline CDR1 SNHLY, CDR2 FYNNEI. Trimming took off 4 bases at V and 1 base at J, with 13 bases between the two ends. Here the CDR3 reads CASSVTGDIQETQYF. CDR3 DNA sequence: TGTGCCAGCAGTGTAACCGGGGACATCCAAGAGACCCAGTACTTC.

The rearrangement uses TRBV9 and TRBJ1-4; D perhaps matches TRBD1 (6 bases). The V and J ends lost 0 bases and 3 bases respectively, with 9 bases between them. This CDR3 contains 15 residues. Germline lookup yields CDR1 SGDLS and CDR2 YYNGEE. This CDR3 reads CASSVGGGSNEKLFF. CDR3 sequence (DNA): TGTGCCAGCAGCGTAGGAGGGGGTTCTAATGAAAAACTGTTTTTT.

This chain links TRBV7-8 with TRBJ1-1, with TRBD1 matching over 8 bases. The CDR3 has 15 residues. Germline values: CDR1 SGHVS, CDR2 FQNEAQ. V lost 5 bases, J lost 6 bases, and 11 bases stayed unmatched. The CDR3 loop reads CASSPIDRGSAEAFF. CDR3 nucleotide sequence: TGTGCCAGCAGCCCAATCGACAGGGGCAGCGCTGAAGCTTTCTTT. The full variable domain, with the rest looked up from reference TRBV7-8 and TRBJ1-1, is GAGVSQSPRYKVAKRGQDVALRCDPISGHVSLFWYQQALGQGPEFLTYFQNEAQLDKSGLPSDRFFAERPEGSVSTLKIQRTQQEDSAVYLCASSPIDRGSAEAFFGQGTRLTVV.

For the CDR3, the DNA is TGTGCCAGCAGCTCACGAGCTCGGGGGGACAATGAGCAGTTCTTC. Translating it yields CASSSRARGDNEQFF. This rearrangement joins TRBV5-8 to TRBJ2-1, with 7 bases identical to TRBD2. Looked up from germline, CDR1 is SGHTS and CDR2 is YDEGEE. The ends lost 3 bases at V and 5 bases at J; junction bases unmatched: 8. CDR3 length: 15 residues.

This chain uses TRBV5-1 with TRBJ1-4, with a tentative D call TRBD1 (6 bases). The V end lost 5 bases, the J end lost 5 bases, and 13 bases lay between the germline ends. Germline V lookup: CDR1 SGHRS, CDR2 YFSETQ. This CDR3 comprises 14 residues. The CDR3 bases are TGCGCCAGCAGTTTGTCGGGGACAAATGAAAAACTGTTTTTT. Translation gives CASSLSGTNEKLFF.

This chain uses TRBV6-5 with TRBJ1-4; TRBD1 is a possible D gene (5 bases). The CDR3 runs to 16 residues. V lost 0 bases to trimming and J lost 2 bases, with 10 bases between them. CDR1 MNHEY and CDR2 SVGAGI come from the germline V gene. CDR3 sequence (DNA): TGTGCCAGCAGTTACTCGAAGGGGCCCACTAATGAAAAACTGTTTTTT. Translated, it gives CASSYSKGPTNEKLFF.

The chain employs TRBV5-5 and TRBJ1-1; D perhaps matches TRBD1 (5 bases). Germline assignment: CDR1 SGHKS and CDR2 YYEKEE (reference sequence). V lost 4 bases and J 1 base, leaving 14 bases between the germline ends. The CDR3 has 15 residues. The CDR3 loop is CASSGLQVPNTEAFF. DNA of the CDR3: TGTGCCAGCAGCGGGCTACAGGTCCCGAACACTGAAGCTTTCTTT.

This clone was detected only a few times. The V and J genes are TRBV2 and TRBJ1-1; D is uncertain. The CDR3 consists of 14 residues. Trimming left V 2 bases short and J 4 bases short, with 11 bases between. Germline V lookup: CDR1 SNHLY, CDR2 FYNNEI. CDR3 in amino acids: CASSERVSVTEAFF. CDR3 DNA: TGTGCCAGCAGTGAAAGGGTTTCGGTCACTGAAGCTTTCTTT.

The CDR3 nucleotides are TGTGCCTGGAGTCTGGGCAGCCAATATGGCTACACCTTC. This encodes CAWSLGSQYGYTF. The chain combines TRBV30 with TRBJ1-2; no clear D gene. V lost 2 bases, J lost 5 bases, and 12 bases lay in between. The CDR3 covers 13 residues. Looked up from germline, CDR1 is GTSNPN and CDR2 is SVGIG (reference sequence).

The CDR3 nucleotides are TGTGCCTGGAAGAAACAGGGCGGGGGAGAGACCCAGTACTTC. Residues: CAWKKQGGGETQYF. This chain joins TRBV30 and TRBJ2-5; a weak D match, TRBD2 (7 bases). The V end lost 4 bases, the J end lost 4 bases, and 16 bases lay between the germline ends. The CDR3 covers 14 residues. Germline V CDR1 and CDR2: GTSNPN, SVGIG (reference sequence).

The chain joins TRBV5-1 to TRBJ2-1, with 8 bases that match TRBD2. This CDR3 contains 16 residues. Germline V CDR1 and CDR2: SGHRS, YFSETQ. After removal of 4 bases from V and 4 bases from J, the junction contained 10 bases not matched to a gene. In DNA form, the CDR3 reads TGCGCCAGCAGCCCATCTCCGGGGGGGCTTTACAATGAGCAGTTCTTC. It yields the protein CASSPSPGGLYNEQFF. The full variable domain, completed using reference TRBV5-1 and TRBJ2-1, is KAGVTQTPRYLIKTRGQQVTLSCSPISGHRSVSWYQQTPGQGLQFLFEYFSETQRNKGNFPGRFSGRQFSNSRSEMNVSTLELGDSALYLCASSPSPGGLYNEQFFGPGTRLTVL.

The J gene is TRBJ1-4, the V gene TRBV2, with no clear D. The V end lost 10 bases, the J end lost 0 bases, and 12 bases lay between the germline ends. The CDR3 has 14 amino acids. In germline, CDR1 is SNHLY, CDR2 FYNNEI. The CDR3 is CATQPTATNEKLFF. The CDR3 DNA reads as TGTGCCACCCAACCAACGGCAACTAATGAAAAACTGTTTTTT.

V gene TRBV28 combines with J gene TRBJ1-5, with D perhaps TRBD1 (5 bases). The V end was cut by 3 bases, the J end by 9 bases, with 18 bases between. This CDR3 is built from 15 residues. The germline gives CDR1 MDHEN, CDR2 SYDVKM. The DNA for the CDR3 is TGTGCCAGCAGTTTTCATAGCGGGGCCTTACGGCCCCAGCATTTT. Its translation is CASSFHSGALRPQHF.

The table lists this clone with a count of one. This chain uses TRBV2 with TRBJ2-7; tentatively, D is TRBD1 or TRBD2 (6 bases each). V gave up 4 bases and J gave up 8 bases, with 9 bases separating them. CDR3 length equals 11 residues. Germline V gene lookup returns CDR1 SNHLY and CDR2 FYNNEI. CDR3 nucleotide sequence: TGTGCCAGCAGTGCCGGGGGCCAGCAGTACGTC. Protein product: CASSAGGQQYV.